The source of this T cell receptor beta chain is a study of Ad26.COV2.S vaccination and SARS-CoV-2 variants. Assay used: immunoSEQ multiplex PCR; TCRdb lists only in-frame clones, some missing. The data contain approximately 480,000 clones, approximately 90% of them singletons. Sample treatment: roughly 18 received Ad26.COV2.S at low or high dose, single or two shots; about 5 received placebo; per-sample allocation not given. Sampling took place 63 days after the first vaccine or placebo injection. Donation was by an adult aged 18-55 years who was in Boston. CDR3 size: 11 residues. With 5 bases removed from V and 3 bases from J, the gap between germline ends came to 5 bases. Germline CDR1 and CDR2: GTSNPN and SVGIG (reference sequence).

Sequencing was performed on peripheral blood, taken in a trial of Ad26.COV2.S vaccine versus placebo. This receptor was taken from a person between 18 and 65 years old who received the Ad26.COV2.S COVID-19 vaccine or a placebo. This chain joins TRBV30 and TRBJ1-3, with D perhaps TRBD1 (5 bases). CDR3 sequence reads: CAWDSGNTIYF. For the CDR3, the DNA is TGTGCCTGGGACAGTGGAAACACCATATATTTT.